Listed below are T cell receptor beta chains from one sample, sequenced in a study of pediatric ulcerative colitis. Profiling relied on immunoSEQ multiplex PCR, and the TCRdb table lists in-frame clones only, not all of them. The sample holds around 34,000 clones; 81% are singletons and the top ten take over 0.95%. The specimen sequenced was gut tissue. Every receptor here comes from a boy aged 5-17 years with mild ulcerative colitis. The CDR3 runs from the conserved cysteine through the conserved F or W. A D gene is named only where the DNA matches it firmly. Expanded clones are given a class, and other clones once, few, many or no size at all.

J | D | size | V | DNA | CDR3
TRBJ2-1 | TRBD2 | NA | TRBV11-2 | TGTGCCAGCAGCTCTAAAGGGAAGCGGGGGGAGTTCTACAATGAGCAGTTCTTC | CASSSKGKRGEFYNEQFF
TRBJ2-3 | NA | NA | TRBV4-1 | TGCGCCAGCAGGAACAGGGAATACACAGATACGCAGTATTTT | CASRNREYTDTQYF
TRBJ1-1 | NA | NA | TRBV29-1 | TGCAGCGGAAAACGTACAGGGCGGGACACTGAAGCTTTCTTT | CSGKRTGRDTEAFF
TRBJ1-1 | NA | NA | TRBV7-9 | TGTGCCAGCAGCCCCCGCCGGCGGGACCGCGGCGAAGCTTTCTTT | CASSPRRRDRGEAFF
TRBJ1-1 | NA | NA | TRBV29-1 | TGCAGCGTTGTGGGGGGCACTGAAGCTTTCTTT | CSVVGGTEAFF
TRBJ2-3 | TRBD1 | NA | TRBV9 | TGTGCCAGCAGCGATGGACAGGGAACCAGGCCGCAGTATTTT | CASSDGQGTRPQYF
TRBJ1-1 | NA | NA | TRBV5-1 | TGCGCCAGCAGTTCTGAGGGACAAGTCTCTGAAGCTTTCTTT | CASSSEGQVSEAFF
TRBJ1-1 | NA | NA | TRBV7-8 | TGTGCCAGCAGACCGGCCTTAAGGATCACTGAAGCTTTCTTT | CASRPALRITEAFF
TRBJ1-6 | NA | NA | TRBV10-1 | TGCGCCAGCAGTGGTAGGGGATACTGGAATTCACCCCTCCACTTT | CASSGRGYWNSPLHF
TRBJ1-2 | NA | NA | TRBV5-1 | TGCGCCAGCAGCTCACTACAGGGCTCGACGGGCTATGGCTACACCTTC | CASSSLQGSTGYGYTF
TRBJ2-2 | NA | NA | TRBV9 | TGTGCCAGCAGCGTAGTACGGGCCCTACCCGGGGAGCTGTTTTTT | CASSVVRALPGELFF
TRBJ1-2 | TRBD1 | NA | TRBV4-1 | TGCGCCAGCAGCCAAGTTCCACTGGGGACAGGGGCTGCTTATGGCTACACCTTC | CASSQVPLGTGAAYGYTF
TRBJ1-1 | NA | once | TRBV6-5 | TGTGCCAGCAGGATAACCCAGGGACGGAGCACTGAAGCTTTCTTT | CASRITQGRSTEAFF
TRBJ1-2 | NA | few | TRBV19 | TGTGCCAGTAGTGGTCCGGACAGTCTTAAGTATGGCTACACCTTC | CASSGPDSLKYGYTF
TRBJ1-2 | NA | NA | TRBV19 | TGTGCCAGTAGTATGGGGACAACGCCCAGCTATGGCTACACCTTC | CASSMGTTPSYGYTF
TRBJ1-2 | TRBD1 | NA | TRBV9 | TGTGCCAGCAGCCCGGACAGGAGCTATGGCTACACCTTC | CASSPDRSYGYTF
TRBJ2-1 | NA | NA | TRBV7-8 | TGTGCCAGCAGCTTCCTTCACTACACGGACAATGAGCAGTTCTTC | CASSFLHYTDNEQFF
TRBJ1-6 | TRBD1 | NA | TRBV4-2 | TGTGCCAGCAGCCGCACCGTGACAGGGGGGTATTCACCCCTCCACTTT | CASSRTVTGGYSPLHF
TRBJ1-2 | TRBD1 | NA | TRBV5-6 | TGTGCCAGCAGCCCGTGGCCCCCGGGGCAGGGGGCGCGGGATGGCTACACCTTC | CASSPWPPGQGARDGYTF
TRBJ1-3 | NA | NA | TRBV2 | TGTGCCAGCAGTGAAGAGAGAGCCTCTGGAAACACCATATATTTT | CASSEERASGNTIYF
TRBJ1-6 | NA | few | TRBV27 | TGTGCCAGCAGTTCCGGCAGGGGAAATTCACCCCTCCACTTT | CASSSGRGNSPLHF
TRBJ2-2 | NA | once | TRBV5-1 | TGCGCCAGCAGCTACCGAGGAGTCCACCCCGGCTATCACAATTTGACCGGGGAGCTGTTTTTT | CASSYRGVHPGYHNLTGELFF
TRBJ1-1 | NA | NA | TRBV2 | TGTGCCAGCAGTCGCAGGGCGAACACTGAAGCTTTCTTT | CASSRRANTEAFF
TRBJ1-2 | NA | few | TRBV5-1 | TGCGCCAGCAGCTTTGCGGGGTCTAACTATGGCTACACCTTC | CASSFAGSNYGYTF
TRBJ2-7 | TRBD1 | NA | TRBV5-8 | TGTGCCAGCAGCTTCCCCCAGGGGGCCTACGAGCAGTACTTC | CASSFPQGAYEQYF
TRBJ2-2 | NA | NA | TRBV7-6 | TGTGCCAGCAGCCCCCCCAGGAACACCGGGGAGCTGTTTTTT | CASSPPRNTGELFF